This TCR beta chain was recorded in a study of shared clonotypes between healthy human individuals. Study-wide points: Naive CD4 clonotypes overlapped across several donors at roughly 5%. Exclusively blood specimens were collected; tissue repertoires likely differ.

Genomic DNA per cell subset filled all wells of several immunoSEQ plates. Here immunoSEQ multiplex PCR was the method, and the copy in TCRdb shows in-frame clones only, minus some. The data contain about 2 million clones, around 96% of them singletons. This clone showed up just a few times. Antigen unknown. V lost 7 bases and J 5 bases, leaving 17 bases between the germline ends. This CDR3 is built from 14 residues. From germline, CDR1 is ENHRY and CDR2 SYGVKD. CD45RO-negative, CCR7-selected cells formed the naive CD8 fraction, which excluded terminally differentiated effector memory CD45RA+ cells. The chain combines TRBV10-3 with TRBJ1-2; D perhaps matches TRBD1 (6 bases). The specimen sequenced was naive CD8+ T cells sorted from blood. The sequence came from a man younger than 30 in good health. As DNA, the CDR3 is TGTGCCATCACCGAGGGCGAGACAGGTTATGGCTACACCTTC. Translation: CAITEGETGYGYTF.